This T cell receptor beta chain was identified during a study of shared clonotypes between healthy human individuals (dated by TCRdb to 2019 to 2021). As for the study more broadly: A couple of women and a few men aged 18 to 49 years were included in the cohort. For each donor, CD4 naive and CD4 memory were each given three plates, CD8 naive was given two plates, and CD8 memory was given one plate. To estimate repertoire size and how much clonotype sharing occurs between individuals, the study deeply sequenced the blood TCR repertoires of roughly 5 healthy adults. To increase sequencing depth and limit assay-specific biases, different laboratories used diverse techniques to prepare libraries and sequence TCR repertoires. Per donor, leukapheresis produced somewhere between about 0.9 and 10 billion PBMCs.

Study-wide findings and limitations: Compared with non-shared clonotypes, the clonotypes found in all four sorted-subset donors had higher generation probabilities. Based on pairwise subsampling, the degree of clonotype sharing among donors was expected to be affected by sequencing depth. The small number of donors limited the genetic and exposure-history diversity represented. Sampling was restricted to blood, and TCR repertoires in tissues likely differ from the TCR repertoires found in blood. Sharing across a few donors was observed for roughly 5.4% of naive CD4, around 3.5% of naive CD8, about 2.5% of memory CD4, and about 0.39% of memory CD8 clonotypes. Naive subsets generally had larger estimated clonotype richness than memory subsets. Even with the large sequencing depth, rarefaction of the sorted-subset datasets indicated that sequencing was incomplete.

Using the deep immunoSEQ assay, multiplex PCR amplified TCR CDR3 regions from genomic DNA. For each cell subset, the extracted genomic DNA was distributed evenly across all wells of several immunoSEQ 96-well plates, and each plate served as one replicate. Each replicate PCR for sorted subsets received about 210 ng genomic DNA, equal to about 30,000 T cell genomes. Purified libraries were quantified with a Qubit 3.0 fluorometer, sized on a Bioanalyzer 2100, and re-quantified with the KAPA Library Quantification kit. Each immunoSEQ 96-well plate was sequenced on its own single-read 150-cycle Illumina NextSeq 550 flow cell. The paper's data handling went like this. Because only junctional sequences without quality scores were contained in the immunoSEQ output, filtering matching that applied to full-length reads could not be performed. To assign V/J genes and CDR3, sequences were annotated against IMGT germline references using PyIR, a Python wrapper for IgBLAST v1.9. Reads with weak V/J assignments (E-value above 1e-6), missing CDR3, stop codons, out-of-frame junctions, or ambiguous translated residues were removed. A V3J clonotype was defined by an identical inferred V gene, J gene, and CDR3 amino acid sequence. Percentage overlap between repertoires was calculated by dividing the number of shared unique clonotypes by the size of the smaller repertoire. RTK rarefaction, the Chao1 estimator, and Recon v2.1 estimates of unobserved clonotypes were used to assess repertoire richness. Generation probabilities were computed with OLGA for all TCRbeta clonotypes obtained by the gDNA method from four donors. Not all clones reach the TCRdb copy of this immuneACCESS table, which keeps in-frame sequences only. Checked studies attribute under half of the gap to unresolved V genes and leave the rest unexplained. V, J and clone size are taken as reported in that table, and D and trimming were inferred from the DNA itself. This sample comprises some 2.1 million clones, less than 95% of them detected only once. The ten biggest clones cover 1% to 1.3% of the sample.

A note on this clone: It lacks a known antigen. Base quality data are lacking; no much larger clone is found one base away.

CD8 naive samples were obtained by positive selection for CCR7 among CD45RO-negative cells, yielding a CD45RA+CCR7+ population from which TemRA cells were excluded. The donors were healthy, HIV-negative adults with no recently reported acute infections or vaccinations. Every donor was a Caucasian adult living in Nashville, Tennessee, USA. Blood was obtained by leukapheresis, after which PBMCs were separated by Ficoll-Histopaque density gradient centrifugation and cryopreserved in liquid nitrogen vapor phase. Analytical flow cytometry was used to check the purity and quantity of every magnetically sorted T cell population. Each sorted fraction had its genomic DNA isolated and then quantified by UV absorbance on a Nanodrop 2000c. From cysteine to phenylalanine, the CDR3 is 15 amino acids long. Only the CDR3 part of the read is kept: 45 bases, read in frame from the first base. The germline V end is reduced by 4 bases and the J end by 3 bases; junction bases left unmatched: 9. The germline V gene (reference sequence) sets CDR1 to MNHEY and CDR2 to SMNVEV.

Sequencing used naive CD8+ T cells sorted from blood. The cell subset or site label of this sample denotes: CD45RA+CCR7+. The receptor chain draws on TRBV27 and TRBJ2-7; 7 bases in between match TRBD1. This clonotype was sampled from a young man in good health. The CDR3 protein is CASSSRPGQIYEQYF. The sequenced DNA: TGTGCCAGCAGTTCTCGTCCGGGACAGATCTACGAGCAGTACTTC.